The 10 T cell receptor beta chains below come from one sample, sequenced in a study of shared clonotypes between healthy human individuals. The method was immunoSEQ multiplex PCR; TCRdb's version includes in-frame clones alone and lacks a portion of them. The sample has 730,000 or so clones; roughly 78% are singletons. Sequenced material: memory CD4+ T cells sorted from blood. Subset defined: CD45RA-negative fraction. The receptor source for this set is a woman in her twenties or thirties in good health.

V and J are TRBV11-3 and TRBJ2-2; D gene uncertain. The CDR3 is made up of 11 amino acids. CDR1 and CDR2 (germline): SGHNT, YENEEA. Between the trimmed V and J ends, which lost 6 bases and 5 bases, there was a span of 4 bases. DNA of the CDR3: TGTGCCAGCAGGCAAACCGGGGAGCTGTTTTTT. Translation gives CASRQTGELFF.

The genes are TRBV27 and TRBJ1-1; 7 bases are shared with TRBD1. CDR1 and CDR2 (germline): MNHEY, SMNVEV (reference sequence). The V segment lost 4 bases and the J segment 8 bases; nucleotides outside the gene matches: 16. This CDR3 has 16 amino acids. The CDR3 region has the DNA TGTGCCAGCAGTTCTACTTTATGGACAGGCGGGGAGGAAGCTTTCTTT. Translated: CASSSTLWTGGEEAFF.

The rearrangement joins TRBV5-8 to TRBJ1-5, with 7 bases that match TRBD1. Germline trimming cut 5 bases from V and 0 bases from J; bases unmatched to any gene: 8. CDR1 and CDR2 from the germline V gene are SGHTS and YDEGEE. The CDR3 extends over 16 amino acids. Here the CDR3 reads CASRRNRGTSNQPQHF. The DNA for the CDR3 is TGTGCCAGCAGGAGAAACAGGGGCACTAGCAATCAGCCCCAGCATTTT.

This clone is a singleton in its sample. The chain carries TRBV7-9 and TRBJ2-5; D unclear. The germline CDR1 and CDR2 sequences are SEHNR and FQNEAQ (reference sequence). The CDR3 covers 15 residues. Trimming pared 5 bases from V and 4 bases from J, leaving 17 bases between. The CDR3 bases are TGTGCCAGCAGCCCACAAACGGGCCTGGGAGAGACCCAGTACTTC. This encodes CASSPQTGLGETQYF.

This chain connects TRBV7-8 to TRBJ2-2, with TRBD1 identical over 9 bases. The CDR3 runs 15 residues. CDR1 and CDR2 from the germline V gene are SGHVS and FQNEAQ. V shed 6 bases and J 5 bases; nucleotides not matched to a gene: 7. Here the CDR3 reads CASSLRDRATGELFF. The CDR3 DNA reads TGTGCCAGCAGTCTCCGGGACAGGGCAACCGGGGAGCTGTTTTTT.

V is TRBV2 and J is TRBJ2-7, with a tentative D call TRBD2 (6 bases). CDR1 and CDR2 (germline): SNHLY, FYNNEI. The ends were cut back, 4 bases at V and 4 bases at J, with 14 bases in the middle. The CDR3 runs to 14 residues. This chain's CDR3 is CASSGTGANYEQYF. The CDR3 bases are TGTGCCAGCAGTGGTACGGGAGCCAATTACGAGCAGTACTTC.

The chain recombines TRBV5-6 with TRBJ1-5; D unresolved. The CDR3 contains 13 residues. Trimming removed 0 bases from V and 11 bases from J, with 12 bases in between. Per germline, CDR1 SGHDT and CDR2 YYEEEE. CDR3 DNA sequence: TGTGCCAGCAGCTTGGACGGTCATGGATCCCAGCATTTT. Its protein is CASSLDGHGSQHF.

This chain uses TRBV5-1 with TRBJ2-7, with 10 bases that match TRBD2. Germline V gene data show CDR1 as SGHRS and CDR2 as YFSETQ. The CDR3 is made up of 15 amino acids. The ends lost 4 bases at V and 2 bases at J; junction bases unmatched: 6. CDR3 coding DNA: TGCGCCAGCAGCCCCGGGACTAGCGTAACCTACGAGCAGTACTTC. It specifies CASSPGTSVTYEQYF.

This clone was detected once. The chain has TRBV27 and TRBJ1-4; D is ambiguous. V was pared by 2 bases and J by 3 bases, with 7 bases between. The CDR3 runs 14 residues. Germline CDR1 reads MNHEY; CDR2 reads SMNVEV (reference sequence). The CDR3 DNA reads TGTGCCAGCAGTTTAAGACGGGCTAATGAAAAACTGTTTTTT. Translating it yields CASSLRRANEKLFF.

The CDR3 coding sequence is TGTGCCAGCAGCCAAGCGGGACAGCTGATCCCTAACTATGGCTACACCTTC. Its translation: CASSQAGQLIPNYGYTF. The V and J genes are TRBV4-2 and TRBJ1-2, with 7 positions matching TRBD1. The ends lost 1 base at V and 0 bases at J; junction bases unmatched: 8. Germline V lookup: CDR1 LGHNA, CDR2 YNFKEQ. CDR3 length: 17 residues.